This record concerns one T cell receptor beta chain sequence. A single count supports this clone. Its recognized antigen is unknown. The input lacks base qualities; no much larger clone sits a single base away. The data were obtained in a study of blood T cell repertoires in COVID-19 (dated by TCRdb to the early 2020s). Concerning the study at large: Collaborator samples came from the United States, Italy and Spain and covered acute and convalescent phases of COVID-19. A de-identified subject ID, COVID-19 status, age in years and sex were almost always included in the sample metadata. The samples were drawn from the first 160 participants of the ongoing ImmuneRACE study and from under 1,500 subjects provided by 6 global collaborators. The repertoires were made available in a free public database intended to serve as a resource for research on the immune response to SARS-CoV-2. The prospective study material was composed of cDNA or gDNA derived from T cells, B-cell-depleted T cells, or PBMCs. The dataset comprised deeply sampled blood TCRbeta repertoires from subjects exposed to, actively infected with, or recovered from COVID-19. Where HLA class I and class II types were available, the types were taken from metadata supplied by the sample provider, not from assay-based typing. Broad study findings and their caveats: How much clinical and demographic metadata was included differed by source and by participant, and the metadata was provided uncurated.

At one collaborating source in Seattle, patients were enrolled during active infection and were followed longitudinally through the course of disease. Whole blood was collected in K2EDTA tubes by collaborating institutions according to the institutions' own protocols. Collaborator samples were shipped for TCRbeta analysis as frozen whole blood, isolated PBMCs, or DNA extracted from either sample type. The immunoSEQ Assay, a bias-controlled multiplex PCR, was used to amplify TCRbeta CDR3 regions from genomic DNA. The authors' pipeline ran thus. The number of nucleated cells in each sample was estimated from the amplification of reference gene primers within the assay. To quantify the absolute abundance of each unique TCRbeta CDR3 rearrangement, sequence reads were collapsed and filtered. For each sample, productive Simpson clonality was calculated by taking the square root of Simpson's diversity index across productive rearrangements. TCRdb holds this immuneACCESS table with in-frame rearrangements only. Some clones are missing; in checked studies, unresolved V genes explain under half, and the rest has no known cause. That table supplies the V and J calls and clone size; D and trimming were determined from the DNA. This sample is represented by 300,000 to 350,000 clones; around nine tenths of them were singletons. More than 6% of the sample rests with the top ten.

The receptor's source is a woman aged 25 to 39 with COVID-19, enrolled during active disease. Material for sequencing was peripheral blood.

The bases read TGTGCCACCAGCCCCCGGGACAGGGATTCTGGGGAGCAGTACTTC. Its translation reads: CATSPRDRDSGEQYF. The chain couples TRBV24-1 to TRBJ2-7, with 9 bases aligning to TRBD1. CDR1 and CDR2, per the germline V gene, are KGHDR and SFDVKD. The CDR3 holds 15 amino acids from the cysteine to the phenylalanine. Only the CDR3 DNA stays, 45 bases, in frame from base 1. The germline V and J ends show losses of 7 bases and 7 bases respectively, and no gene match explains 13 bases of the junction.